The next 13 T cell receptor beta chains were all read from a single sample in a study of blood T cell repertoires in COVID-19. The table came from immunoSEQ multiplex PCR; TCRdb's copy has only in-frame clones and leaves some out. The sample lists more than 70,000 clones; around 90% were seen once. What was sequenced was peripheral blood. Source of these receptors: a woman older than 75 with acute or convalescent COVID-19.

The chain is built from TRBV7-9 and TRBJ1-3; the D gene is possibly TRBD1 (5 bases). This CDR3 is built from 16 residues. The germline V gene has CDR1 SEHNR and CDR2 FQNEAQ (reference sequence). Deletions cut 0 bases from V and 0 bases from J, with 9 bases between. This CDR3 reads CASSLARQLSGNTIYF. The CDR3 DNA reads as TGTGCCAGCAGCTTAGCGCGACAGCTCTCTGGAAACACCATATATTTT. Based on the CDR3 plus reference TRBV7-9 and TRBJ1-3, the full variable domain is DTGVSQNPRHKITKRGQNVTFRCDPISEHNRLYWYRQTLGQGPEFLTYFQNEAQLEKSRLLSDRFSAERPKGSFSTLEIQRTEQGDSAMYLCASSLARQLSGNTIYFGEGSWLTVV.

The chain has TRBV6-5 and TRBJ1-2; 9 bases align to TRBD1. The CDR3 is 14 amino acids. Germline lookup yields CDR1 MNHEY and CDR2 SVGAGI. Trimming at V came to 4 bases and at J to 5 bases, leaving 5 bases not matched to a gene. This CDR3 reads CASSSGQGYYGYTF. As DNA, the CDR3 is TGTGCCAGCAGTTCGGGACAGGGTTATTATGGCTACACCTTC.

The CDR3 nucleotides are TGTGCCAGCAGCCATTCAAGGGGGTTGAGCTCCTATAATTCACCCCTCCACTTT. Amino acid sequence: CASSHSRGLSSYNSPLHF. The gene calls are TRBV7-8 and TRBJ1-6; TRBD1 is a possible D gene (6 bases). Germline V CDR1 and CDR2: SGHVS, FQNEAQ. V lost 5 bases, J lost 0 bases, and 17 bases lay in between. This CDR3 comprises 18 residues.

This sequence joins TRBV20-1 and TRBJ2-1; TRBD1 might be the D (6 bases). Trimming removed 7 bases at V and 5 bases at J, with 9 bases between. The CDR3 length is 11 residues. CDR1 DFQATT and CDR2 SNEGSKA come from the germline V gene (reference sequence). The CDR3 reads CSVEGDNEQFF. The CDR3, as DNA: TGCAGTGTTGAGGGGGACAATGAGCAGTTCTTC.

This clone was picked up a small number of times. Written as DNA, the CDR3 is TGTGCCAGCAGGGGACAGGGAGGAAATCAGCCCCAGCATTTT. This translates into CASRGQGGNQPQHF. This chain links TRBV6-5 with TRBJ1-5; TRBD1 aligns across 9 bases. This CDR3 contains 14 residues. The germline V gene encodes CDR1 MNHEY and CDR2 SVGAGI. The J segment lost 4 bases and the V segment lost 6 bases, leaving 4 bases of the junction unmatched.

The rearrangement joins TRBV18 to TRBJ2-5; TRBD2 agrees at 14 bases. The CDR3 spans 18 residues. Germline V gives CDR1 KGHSH, CDR2 LQKENI. V was clipped by 6 bases and J by 3 bases; unmatched bases: 12. CDR3 protein: CASSLWTGTSGREETQYF. In nucleotides, the CDR3 is TGTGCCAGCTCTCTTTGGACCGGGACTAGCGGGAGAGAAGAGACCCAGTACTTC.

The V gene is TRBV1, the J gene TRBJ2-3; the table's D call, TRBD2, was not checked against the DNA. TRBV1 is a listed pseudogene. This CDR3 is built from 20 residues. Here the CDR3 reads CTSSQEKTGTSGSSTDTQYF. CDR3 sequence (DNA): TGCACCAGCAGCCAAGAGAAAACCGGGACTAGCGGATCTAGCACAGATACGCAGTATTTT.

The rearrangement joins TRBV15 to TRBJ2-3, with D possibly TRBD1 on 6 matching bases. The CDR3 runs 18 residues. The V end was cut by 4 bases, the J end by 1 base, with 21 bases between. Germline values: CDR1 LNHNV, CDR2 YYDKDF (reference sequence). The CDR3 loop reads CATSTSFGLQGGTDTQYF. CDR3 nucleotide sequence: TGTGCCACCAGCACTTCCTTTGGTCTACAGGGAGGCACAGATACGCAGTATTTT.

The table lists this clone with a count of one. The chain is built from TRBV6-6 and TRBJ1-2, with TRBD1 identical over 7 bases. The CDR3 totals 14 residues. From germline, CDR1 is MNHNY and CDR2 SVGAGI (reference sequence). The V gene end was trimmed by 5 bases and the J gene end by 4 bases; junction bases not matched to a gene: 7. CDR3 coding DNA: TGTGCCAGCAGTCACACAGGGGACGTCTATGGCTACACCTTC. Its translation is CASSHTGDVYGYTF.

V and J are TRBV28 and TRBJ2-1; 7 nucleotides agree with TRBD1. Germline CDR1 is MDHEN and CDR2 is SYDVKM. Trimming removed 1 base from V and 0 bases from J; junction bases left unmatched: 0. This CDR3 has 15 residues. CDR3 sequence: CASSLSGGSYNEQFF. The DNA for the CDR3 is TGTGCCAGCAGTTTATCAGGGGGCTCCTACAATGAGCAGTTCTTC.

J is TRBJ2-2 and V is TRBV5-4, with D hard to call. Germline assignment: CDR1 SGHNT and CDR2 YYREEE (reference sequence). V lost 1 base to trimming and J lost 0 bases, with 4 bases between them. This CDR3 has 14 residues. The CDR3 DNA follows: TGTGCCAGCAGCTTGCGGGCGAACACCGGGGAGCTGTTTTTT. Protein: CASSLRANTGELFF.

The chain is built from TRBV19 and TRBJ1-2, with D possibly matching TRBD1 (6 bases). There are 14 residues in the CDR3. The germline V gene has CDR1 LNHDA and CDR2 SQIVND (reference sequence). V gave up 5 bases and J gave up 0 bases, with 10 bases separating them. The CDR3 nucleotides are TGTGCCAGTAGTCCCGGACAGACTAACTATGGCTACACCTTC. Protein product: CASSPGQTNYGYTF.

The chain joins TRBV27 to TRBJ2-7; the match to TRBD2 covers 15 bases. This CDR3 is built from 15 residues. The germline CDR1 and CDR2 sequences are MNHEY and SMNVEV (reference sequence). V shed 6 bases and J 6 bases; nucleotides not matched to a gene: 6. The CDR3 nucleotides read TGTGCCAGCAGAGCCCGGACTAGCGGGAGGGGCGAGCAGTACTTC. It encodes CASRARTSGRGEQYF.